This TCR beta chain was observed in a study of blood T cell repertoires in COVID-19. Study context: Samples taken during acute and convalescent COVID-19 were collected in the United States, Italy and Spain. Sample material is recorded as cDNA or gDNA derived from T cells, B-cell-depleted T cells, or PBMCs.

Libraries were prepared by immunoSEQ multiplex PCR; TCRdb keeps only in-frame clonotypes and omits some of them. Seen here are 300,000 to 450,000 clones, roughly 86% observed once, and the top ten hold more than 1%. The receptor was isolated from a human donor with acute or convalescent COVID-19. The donor label of this sample is uncertain. Sequences were obtained from peripheral blood.

The CDR3 sequence is CASSFLQGIGSGELFF. CDR3 nucleotides: TGCGCCAGCAGCTTCCTACAGGGGATAGGATCCGGGGAGCTGTTTTTT. This chain connects TRBV5-1 to TRBJ2-2; the match to TRBD1 covers 7 bases. The CDR3 length is 16 residues. The junction had 10 bases not matched to a gene; V was cut back by 2 bases and J by 6 bases. Germline CDR1 SGHRS, CDR2 YFSETQ.